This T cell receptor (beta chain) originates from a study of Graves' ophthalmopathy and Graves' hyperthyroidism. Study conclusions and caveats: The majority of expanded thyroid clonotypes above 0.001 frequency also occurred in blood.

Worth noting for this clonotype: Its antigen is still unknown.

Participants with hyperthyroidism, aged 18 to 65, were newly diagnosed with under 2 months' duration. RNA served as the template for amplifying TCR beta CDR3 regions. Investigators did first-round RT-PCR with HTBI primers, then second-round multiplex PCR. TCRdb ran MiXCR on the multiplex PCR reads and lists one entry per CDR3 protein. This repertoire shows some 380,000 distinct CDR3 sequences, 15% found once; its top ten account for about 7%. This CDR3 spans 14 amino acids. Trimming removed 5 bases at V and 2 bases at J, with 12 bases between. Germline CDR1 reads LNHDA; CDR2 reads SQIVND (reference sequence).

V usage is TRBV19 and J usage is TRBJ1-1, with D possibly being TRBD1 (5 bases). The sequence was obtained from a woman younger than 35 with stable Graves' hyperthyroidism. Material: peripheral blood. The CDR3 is CASSAGRFNTEAFF. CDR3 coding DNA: TGTGCCAGTAGTGCGGGACGGTTTAACACTGAAGCTTTCTTT. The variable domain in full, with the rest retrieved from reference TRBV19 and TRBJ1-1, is DGGITQSPKYLFRKEGQNVTLSCEQNLNHDAMYWYRQDPGQGLRLIYYSQIVNDFQKGDIAEGYSVSREKKESFPLTVTSAQKNPTAFYLCASSAGRFNTEAFFGQGTRLTVV.